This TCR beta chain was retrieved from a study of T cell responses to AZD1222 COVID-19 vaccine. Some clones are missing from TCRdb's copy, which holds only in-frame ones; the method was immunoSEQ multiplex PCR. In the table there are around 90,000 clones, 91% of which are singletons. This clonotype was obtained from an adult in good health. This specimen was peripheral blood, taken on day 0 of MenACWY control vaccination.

The CDR3 loop reads CASRRRTGVATNEKLFF. The CDR3 bases are TGTGCCAGCAGGAGGCGGACAGGGGTGGCAACTAATGAAAAACTGTTTTTT. This chain joins TRBV27 and TRBJ1-4; 9 bases match TRBD1. This CDR3 has 17 residues. V was pared by 6 bases and J by 0 bases, with 8 bases of the junction left unmatched. Per germline, CDR1 MNHEY and CDR2 SMNVEV (reference sequence).